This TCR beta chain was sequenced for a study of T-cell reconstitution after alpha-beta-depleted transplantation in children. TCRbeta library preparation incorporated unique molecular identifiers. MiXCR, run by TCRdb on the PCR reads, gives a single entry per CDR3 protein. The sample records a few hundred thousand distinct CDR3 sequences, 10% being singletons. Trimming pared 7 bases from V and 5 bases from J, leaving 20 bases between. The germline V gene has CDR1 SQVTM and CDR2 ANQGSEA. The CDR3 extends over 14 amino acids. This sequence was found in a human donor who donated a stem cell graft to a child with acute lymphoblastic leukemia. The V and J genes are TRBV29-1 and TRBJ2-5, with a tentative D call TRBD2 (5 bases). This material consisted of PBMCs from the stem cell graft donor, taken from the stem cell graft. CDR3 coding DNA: TGCAGCGGGGGAGCGCAGACCCCGGGCGAGACCCAGTACTTC. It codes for CSGGAQTPGETQYF.